This T cell receptor (beta chain) was captured in a study of blood T cells in healthy people across ages. Combining a sample-barcoded 5' primer with a J-beta primer mix, a second PCR ran for about 7 to 11 cycles. TCRdb reprocessed the 5' RACE reads via MiXCR and lists one record per CDR3 protein. The sample yields about 970,000 distinct CDR3 sequences, just over 50% seen once. This clonotype was counted only a few times. The germline V gene has CDR1 MGHRA and CDR2 YSYEKL. J gave up 7 bases and V 4 bases, and 14 bases lay outside the gene matches. This CDR3 has 17 amino acids. The receptor was isolated from a woman in her fifties or sixties in good health. The specimen sequenced was blood. The chain couples TRBV4-1 to TRBJ2-1, with 9 bases lining up with TRBD2. Written as DNA, the CDR3 is TGCGCCAGCAGCCGGAAGACTAGCGGCCGACTCGGTAATGAGCAGTTCTTC. Translated, it gives CASSRKTSGRLGNEQFF.